The following is a T cell receptor beta chain sequence with its context. This entry belongs to a study of control samples from healthy donors and cancer patients. The method was immunoSEQ multiplex PCR; TCRdb's version includes in-frame clones alone and lacks a portion of them. The repertoire holds 120,000 or so clones, with over 80% as singletons. Germline CDR1 and CDR2: MNHEY and SVGEGT. The CDR3 spans 15 residues. The V end was cut by 2 bases, the J end by 2 bases, with 10 bases between. Material: PBMCs. The source is an elderly man with head and neck cancer. This sequence joins TRBV6-2 or TRBV6-3 and TRBJ1-5, with TRBD1 as a possible D gene (6 bases). DNA of the CDR3: TGTGCCAGCAGTTACCTCAGGGGTGGCAATCAGCCCCAGCATTTT. Translated: CASSYLRGGNQPQHF.